This T cell receptor beta chain was observed in a study of T-cell reconstitution after alpha-beta-depleted transplantation in children. With 0 bases removed from V and 8 bases from J, the gap between germline ends came to 18 bases. The germline CDR1 and CDR2 sequences are SGHRS and YFSETQ. The CDR3 length is 16 residues. Library preparation (for TCRbeta) was performed with unique molecular identifiers. TCRdb called the PCR reads again in MiXCR, with one record for every CDR3 protein. The sample shows around 100,000 distinct CDR3 sequences, roughly 7.2% of them seen only once. Remarks on this clonotype: Its antigen is as yet unknown.

Study findings and constraints: The authors attributed T-cell counts and diversity one year after transplant mostly to newly produced T cells. Diversity of TCRbeta at day 60 was high in some patients, arising from surviving recipient T cells and thymic progenitors. Reportedly, only several hundred clones from non-depleted graft cells drove alpha-beta T-cell counts at about two months.

The chain recombines TRBV5-1 with TRBJ2-1; no clear D. Sequenced here: PBMCs, sampled before TCRalphabeta/CD19-depleted stem cell transplant. The receptor's source is a boy aged 2 to 9 with acute lymphoblastic leukemia, due to receive a stem cell transplant. The CDR3 here is CASSLVLGPPQDEQFF. The CDR3 DNA sequence: TGCGCCAGCAGCTTGGTTTTAGGACCGCCGCAGGATGAGCAGTTCTTC.